This TCR beta chain was documented in a study of technical replicates of blood from a handful of donors. This clone was picked up one time. V was pared by 4 bases and J by 7 bases, with 14 bases between. The CDR3 runs to 13 residues. Germline V lookup: CDR1 MGHDK, CDR2 SYGVNS. The method was immunoSEQ multiplex PCR; TCRdb's version includes in-frame clones alone and lacks a portion of them. Among roughly 100,000 clones, approximately 96% were seen once, and the ten largest hold approximately 0.2%. Material: T cells isolated from PBMCs. V usage is TRBV25-1 and J usage is TRBJ2-7; maybe TRBD1 (6 bases). The TCR comes from a human donor in good health. The CDR3, as DNA: TGTGCCAGCAGTGGCGGACAGTACGTGGAGCAGTACTTC. It translates to CASSGGQYVEQYF.